Below, 16 T cell receptor beta chains from the same sample are listed, as sequenced in a study of Graves' ophthalmopathy and Graves' hyperthyroidism. The study amplified TCR beta CDR3 regions using RNA transcripts. First-round RT-PCR employed HTBI primers, with a second-round multiplex PCR after it. TCRdb itself ran the multiplex PCR reads through MiXCR, one entry per CDR3 protein. Among about 410,000 distinct CDR3 sequences listed, about 17% were seen once. Sequenced sample: peripheral blood. The receptors derive from a woman between 18 and 29 years old with Graves' ophthalmopathy.

This sequence joins TRBV6-1 and TRBJ1-2; D perhaps matches TRBD1 (6 bases). From germline, CDR1 is MNHNS and CDR2 SASEGT. V shed 0 bases and J shed 1 base, with 15 bases lying between them. The CDR3 covers 17 residues. This CDR3 is CASSEARGRHYNYGYTF. CDR3 nucleotides: TGTGCCAGCAGTGAAGCGCGGGGGCGACATTATAACTATGGCTACACCTTC.

This clonotype has at least ten counts. This chain links TRBV12-3 or TRBV12-4 with TRBJ1-5, with D unclear. The CDR3 has 12 amino acids. The ends were cut back, 7 bases at V and 5 bases at J, with 9 bases in the middle. The CDR3 DNA is TGTGCCAGCACACTAGGCGATCAGCCCCAGCATTTT. Encoded protein: CASTLGDQPQHF.

This clonotype occurred many times. J is TRBJ1-1 and V is TRBV15, with D tentatively TRBD1 (5 bases). The CDR3 sequence is 13 residues long. Trimming took off 5 bases at V and 1 base at J, with 8 bases between the two ends. Germline V gene sequence: CDR1 LNHNV, CDR2 YYDKDF (reference sequence). The CDR3 protein is CATSLRGNTEAFF. The CDR3 bases are TGTGCCACCAGCCTGAGGGGGAACACTGAAGCTTTCTTT.

This rearrangement joins TRBV7-9 to TRBJ2-2; maybe TRBD1 (5 bases). The CDR3 is made up of 15 amino acids. The germline V and J ends were trimmed by 1 base and 4 bases, with 10 bases remaining between them. From germline, CDR1 is SEHNR and CDR2 FQNEAQ (reference sequence). The CDR3 sequence is CASSLGTWGTGELFF. CDR3 coding DNA: TGTGCCAGCAGCTTAGGGACATGGGGCACCGGGGAGCTGTTTTTT.

V usage is TRBV6-1 and J usage is TRBJ2-2; tentatively, D is TRBD2 (6 bases). From germline, CDR1 is MNHNS and CDR2 SASEGT. The CDR3 consists of 15 residues. Trimming pared 3 bases from V and 4 bases from J, leaving 12 bases between. The DNA for the CDR3 is TGTGCCAGCAGTGACGGGACTTTAGGCACCGGGGAGCTGTTTTTT. Translation gives CASSDGTLGTGELFF.

The rearrangement joins TRBV12-3 or TRBV12-4 to TRBJ2-7; no definite D call. V gave up 8 bases and J gave up 2 bases, with 19 bases separating them. The CDR3 has 15 amino acids. The DNA of the CDR3 is TGTGCCAGCGCGGTTACCCTCGTGCCCCCCTACGAGCAGTACTTC. Its protein product is CASAVTLVPPYEQYF.

This clonotype has at least ten counts. The chain has TRBV20-1 and TRBJ1-6; tentatively, D is TRBD1 (5 bases). The germline V gene has CDR1 DFQATT and CDR2 SNEGSKA (reference sequence). This CDR3 is built from 14 residues. Trimming removed 0 bases from V and 7 bases from J, with 10 bases in between. The CDR3 protein is CSARDGTENSPLHF. The DNA of the CDR3 is TGCAGTGCTAGAGATGGGACGGAGAATTCACCCCTCCACTTT.

In its sample, this clonotype was seen many times. The V and J genes are TRBV20-1 and TRBJ2-7; 9 nucleotides line up with TRBD1. J was trimmed by 1 base and V by 6 bases; bases with no gene match: 1. Germline-derived CDR1 and CDR2 are DFQATT and SNEGSKA (reference sequence). The CDR3 has 12 residues. Here the CDR3 DNA reads TGCAGTGCGACAGGGGGGTCCTACGAGCAGTACTTC. Residues: CSATGGSYEQYF.

The chain links TRBV27 to TRBJ2-7; D uncertain. The germline V and J ends were trimmed by 5 bases and 0 bases, with 11 bases remaining between them. The CDR3 covers 14 residues. Germline V gene lookup returns CDR1 MNHEY and CDR2 SMNVEV (reference sequence). DNA for the CDR3: TGTGCCAGCAGTCTTAACGTAGTCTCCTACGAGCAGTACTTC. It yields the protein CASSLNVVSYEQYF.

The table lists this clonotype with a few counts. Its ends do not fully match the called genes, so a read error is possible. This chain connects TRBV7-2 to TRBJ1-5; no clear D gene. The CDR3 is made up of 12 amino acids. From germline, CDR1 is SGHTA and CDR2 FQGNSA. The CDR3 loop reads CASSFDNQLQHF. The CDR3 bases are TGTGCCAGCAGCTTTGATAATCAGCTCCAGCATTTT. The full variable domain, in which reference TRBV7-2 and TRBJ1-5 provide the parts outside the CDR3, is GAGVSQSPSNKVTEKGKDVELRCDPISGHTALYWYRQSLGQGLEFLIYFQGNSAPDKSGLPSDRFSAERTGGSVSTLTIQRTQQEDSAVYLCASSFDNQLQHFGDGTRLSIL.

This clonotype was recorded at least ten times. The genes are TRBV29-1 and TRBJ1-2; perhaps TRBD1 as D (6 bases). V lost 4 bases and J lost 4, with 13 bases in between. CDR1 is SQVTM and CDR2 is ANQGSEA in the germline V gene. This CDR3 has 13 amino acids. The DNA for the CDR3 is TGCAGCGTTGGGGGGGCGAAAGTCTATGGCTACACCTTC. Translated, it gives CSVGGAKVYGYTF.

This rearrangement joins TRBV20-1 to TRBJ1-2, with TRBD1 matching over 7 bases. Germline V gene lookup returns CDR1 DFQATT and CDR2 SNEGSKA (reference sequence). V shed 1 base, J shed 6 bases, and the junction held 5 bases outside the gene matches. The CDR3 length is 13 residues. The CDR3 is CSARVADRDGYTF. In nucleotides, the CDR3 is TGCAGTGCTAGAGTCGCAGACAGGGATGGCTACACCTTC.

This chain uses TRBV11-3 with TRBJ2-5; either TRBD1 or TRBD2 may supply D (5 bases each). The V gene's germline CDR1 is SGHNT and CDR2 YENEEA. The germline V and J ends were trimmed by 4 bases and 10 bases, with 16 bases remaining between them. The CDR3 is made up of 13 amino acids. CDR3 region: CASSYTGTSNQYF. The DNA for the CDR3 is TGTGCCAGCAGCTATACCGGGACCTCGAACCAGTACTTC.

This clonotype was observed at least ten times. The chain couples TRBV7-6 to TRBJ2-3; TRBD2 agrees at 8 bases. V trimming: 2 bases; J trimming: 6 bases; junction bases outside the gene matches: 4. The CDR3 loop spans 14 amino acids. CDR1 is SGHVS and CDR2 is FNYEAQ in the germline V gene. CDR3 coding DNA: TGTGCCAGCAGCTTACGGGGGGGTGCGGATACGCAGTATTTT. It encodes CASSLRGGADTQYF.

In this sample, this clonotype turned up many times. The chain carries TRBV7-9 and TRBJ2-7; possibly TRBD1 for D (5 bases). This CDR3 has 12 residues. Trimming stripped 5 bases from V and 6 bases from J, with 11 bases between. Germline V gene data show CDR1 as SEHNR and CDR2 as FQNEAQ (reference sequence). In DNA form, the CDR3 reads TGTGCCAGCAGCCCAGGGCTGCGCGAGCAGTACTTC. It is translated as CASSPGLREQYF. Based on the CDR3 plus reference TRBV7-9 and TRBJ2-7, the full variable domain is DTGVSQNPRHKITKRGQNVTFRCDPISEHNRLYWYRQTLGQGPEFLTYFQNEAQLEKSRLLSDRFSAERPKGSFSTLEIQRTEQGDSAMYLCASSPGLREQYFGPGTRLTVT.

This clonotype was seen repeatedly, ten times or more. V and J are TRBV28 and TRBJ1-1, with 9 bases matching TRBD1. Germline V CDR1 and CDR2: MDHEN, SYDVKM. The trim removed 4 bases at V and 5 bases at J, leaving 8 bases unmatched. The CDR3 totals 15 residues. The CDR3 here is CASSSTGQGRTEAFF. CDR3 coding DNA: TGTGCCAGCAGTTCAACTGGACAGGGGAGGACTGAAGCTTTCTTT.